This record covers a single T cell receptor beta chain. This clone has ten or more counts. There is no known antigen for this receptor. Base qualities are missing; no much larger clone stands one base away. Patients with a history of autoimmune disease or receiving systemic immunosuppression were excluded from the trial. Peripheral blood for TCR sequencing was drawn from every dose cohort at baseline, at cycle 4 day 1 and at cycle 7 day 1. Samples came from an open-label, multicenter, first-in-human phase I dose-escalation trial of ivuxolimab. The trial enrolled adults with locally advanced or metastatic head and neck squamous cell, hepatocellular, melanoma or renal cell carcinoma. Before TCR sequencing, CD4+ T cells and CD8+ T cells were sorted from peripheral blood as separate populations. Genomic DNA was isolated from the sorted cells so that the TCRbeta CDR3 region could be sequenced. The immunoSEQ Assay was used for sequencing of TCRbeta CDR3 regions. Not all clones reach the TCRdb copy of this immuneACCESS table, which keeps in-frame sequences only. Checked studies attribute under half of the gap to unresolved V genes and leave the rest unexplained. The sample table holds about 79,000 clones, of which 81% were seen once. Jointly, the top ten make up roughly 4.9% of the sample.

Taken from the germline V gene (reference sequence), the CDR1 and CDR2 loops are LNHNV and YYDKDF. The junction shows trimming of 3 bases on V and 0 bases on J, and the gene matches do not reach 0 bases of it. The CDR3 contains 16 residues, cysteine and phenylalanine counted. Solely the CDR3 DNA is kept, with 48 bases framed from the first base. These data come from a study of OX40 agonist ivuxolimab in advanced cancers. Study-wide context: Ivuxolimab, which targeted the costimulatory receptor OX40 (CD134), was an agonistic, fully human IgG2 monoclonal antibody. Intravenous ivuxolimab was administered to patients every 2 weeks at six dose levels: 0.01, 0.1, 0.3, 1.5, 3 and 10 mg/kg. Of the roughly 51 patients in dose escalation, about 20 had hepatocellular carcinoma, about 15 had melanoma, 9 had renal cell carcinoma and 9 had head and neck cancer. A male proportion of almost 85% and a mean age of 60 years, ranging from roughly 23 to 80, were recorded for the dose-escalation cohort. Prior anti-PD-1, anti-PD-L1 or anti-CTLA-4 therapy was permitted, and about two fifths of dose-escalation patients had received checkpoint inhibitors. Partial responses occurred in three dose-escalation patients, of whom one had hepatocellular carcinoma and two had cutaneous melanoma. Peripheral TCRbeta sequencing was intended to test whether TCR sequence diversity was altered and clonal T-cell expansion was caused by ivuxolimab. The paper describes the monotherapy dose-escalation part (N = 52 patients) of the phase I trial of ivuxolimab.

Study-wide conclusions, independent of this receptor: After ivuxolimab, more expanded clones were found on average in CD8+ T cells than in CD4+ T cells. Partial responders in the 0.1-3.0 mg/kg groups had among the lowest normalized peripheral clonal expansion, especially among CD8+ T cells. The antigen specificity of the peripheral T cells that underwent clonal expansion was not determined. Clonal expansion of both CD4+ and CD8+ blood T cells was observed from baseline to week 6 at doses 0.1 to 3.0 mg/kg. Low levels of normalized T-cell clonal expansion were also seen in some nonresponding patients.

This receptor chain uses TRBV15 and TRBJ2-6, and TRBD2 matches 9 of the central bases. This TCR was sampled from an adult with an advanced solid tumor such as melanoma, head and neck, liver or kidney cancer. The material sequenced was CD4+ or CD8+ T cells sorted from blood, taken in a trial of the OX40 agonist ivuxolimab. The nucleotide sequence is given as TGTGCCACCAGCAGGACTAGCGGCTCTGGGGCCAACGTCCTGACTTTC. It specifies CATSRTSGSGANVLTF.